These 22 T cell receptor beta chains came from one sample sequenced in a study of PD-L1 blockade in urothelial cancer. Produced via immunoSEQ multiplex PCR; TCRdb's table is partial and in-frame only. The profile covers roughly 39,000 clones, with roughly nine tenths appearing a single time and about 10% taken by the ten largest. Noted time point: pretreatment peripheral blood. The sequenced sample was PBMCs, obtained around atezolizumab (anti-PD-L1) treatment. All receptors come from an older woman with urothelial cancer.

The chain carries TRBV5-6 and TRBJ1-4; the match to TRBD1 covers 11 bases. The CDR3 loop spans 17 amino acids. Germline V lookup: CDR1 SGHDT, CDR2 YYEEEE. After removal of 4 bases from V and 4 bases from J, the junction contained 9 bases not matched to a gene. The CDR3 region has the DNA TGTGCCAGCAGCATGGACAGGGGGCGTCTTCGTAATGAAAAACTGTTTTTT. Translation: CASSMDRGRLRNEKLFF.

The rearrangement joins TRBV7-6 to TRBJ2-7; TRBD2 might be the D (7 bases). Germline assignment: CDR1 SGHVS and CDR2 FNYEAQ. This CDR3 has 14 amino acids. The V end lost 8 bases, the J end lost 2 bases, and 16 bases lay between the germline ends. CDR3 DNA: TGTGCCAGCCAGGGGCTAGCGGAACCCTACGAGCAGTACTTC. This encodes CASQGLAEPYEQYF.

The J gene is TRBJ1-2, the V gene TRBV28; 10 bases match TRBD1. After removal of 8 bases from V and 4 bases from J, the junction contained 10 bases not matched to a gene. This CDR3 has 15 residues. Germline V gives CDR1 MDHEN, CDR2 SYDVKM. CDR3 in amino acids: CASGFTGTGAYGYTF. In DNA, the CDR3 is TGTGCCAGCGGATTTACCGGGACAGGGGCCTATGGCTACACCTTC.

The rearrangement joins TRBV7-9 to TRBJ2-5, with D possibly being TRBD1 (5 bases). The V end was cut by 5 bases, the J end by 0 bases, with 10 bases between. The germline V gene encodes CDR1 SEHNR and CDR2 FQNEAQ (reference sequence). This CDR3 region has 14 residues. The CDR3, as DNA: TGTGCCAGCAGCCAGACAGTGTACCAAGAGACCCAGTACTTC. It encodes CASSQTVYQETQYF.

The chain carries TRBV29-1 and TRBJ2-2; the match to TRBD1 covers 8 bases. The CDR3 length is 14 residues. Germline CDR1 reads SQVTM; CDR2 reads ANQGSEA. With V trimmed by 5 bases and J by 1 base, 3 bases remained unmatched. CDR3 in DNA: TGCAGCGTTCAAGGGACAGGGAACACCGGGGAGCTGTTTTTT. Its translation: CSVQGTGNTGELFF.

This rearrangement joins TRBV6-5 to TRBJ2-7; 10 nucleotides align to TRBD2. The CDR3 extends over 14 amino acids. Germline CDR1 and CDR2: MNHEY and SVGAGI. Germline trimming cut 5 bases from V and 2 bases from J; bases unmatched to any gene: 3. The CDR3: CASSRTSGTYEQYF. The CDR3 DNA sequence: TGTGCCAGCAGTCGGACTAGCGGCACCTACGAGCAGTACTTC.

The chain recombines TRBV10-2 with TRBJ1-5, with TRBD1 as a possible D gene (5 bases). CDR3 length equals 15 residues. Germline values: CDR1 WSHSY, CDR2 SAAADI. V gave up 3 bases and J gave up 8 bases, with 17 bases separating them. CDR3 DNA sequence: TGCGCCAGCAGTGACCCCGGCGGAGGGGCAAAGCCCCAGCATTTT. It specifies CASSDPGGGAKPQHF.

This chain uses TRBV10-3 with TRBJ2-7; 13 nucleotides agree with TRBD2. Germline V lookup: CDR1 ENHRY, CDR2 SYGVKD. J gave up 7 bases and V 2 bases, and 5 bases lay outside the gene matches. The length of the CDR3 is 15 residues. CDR3: CAISETSGRAGEQYF. CDR3 in DNA: TGTGCCATCAGTGAGACTAGCGGGAGGGCGGGAGAGCAGTACTTC.

J is TRBJ2-3 and V is TRBV15, with D unclear. The CDR3 extends over 16 amino acids. V was cut by 1 base and J by 0 bases, with 11 bases left in between. The V gene's germline CDR1 is LNHNV and CDR2 YYDKDF (reference sequence). The CDR3 coding sequence is TGTGCCACCAGCAGAGGCAGCGCCAGAAGCACAGATACGCAGTATTTT. This codes for CATSRGSARSTDTQYF.

This chain uses TRBV4-1 with TRBJ1-1, with D tentatively TRBD1 (6 bases). V was pared by 3 bases and J by 4 bases, with 18 bases between. CDR1 and CDR2 (germline): MGHRA, YSYEKL. The CDR3 extends over 16 amino acids. The CDR3 loop reads CASSQSQGKGGTEAFF. CDR3 nucleotides: TGCGCCAGCAGCCAGTCACAGGGAAAGGGCGGCACTGAAGCTTTCTTT.

The chain recombines TRBV6-6 with TRBJ2-7; tentatively, D is TRBD2 (5 bases). V dropped 8 bases and J dropped 0 bases, with 14 bases sitting between them. The CDR3 runs to 14 residues. The germline CDR1 and CDR2 sequences are MNHNY and SVGAGI (reference sequence). CDR3 coding DNA: TGTGCCAGCCGAGGTAGCGCTAGCTCCTACGAGCAGTACTTC. This encodes CASRGSASSYEQYF.

The chain uses TRBV6-6 and TRBJ2-5, with TRBD2 identical over 7 bases. V was clipped by 2 bases and J by 5 bases; unmatched bases: 2. CDR1 and CDR2 from the germline V gene are MNHNY and SVGAGI (reference sequence). The CDR3 is 13 amino acids. The CDR3 nucleotides are TGTGCCAGCAGTTACCGAGCGGGGGAGACCCAGTACTTC. Protein: CASSYRAGETQYF.

The chain is built from TRBV28 and TRBJ2-3; 14 bases agree with TRBD2. This CDR3 is 19 amino acids long. Germline V gene lookup returns CDR1 MDHEN and CDR2 SYDVKM. Trimming removed 6 bases from V and 3 bases from J; junction bases left unmatched: 14. The CDR3 bases are TGTGCCAGCAGCTCCCACTATGGACTAGCGGGAGGCGGAACAGATACGCAGTATTTT. This codes for CASSSHYGLAGGGTDTQYF.

The chain joins TRBV4-3 to TRBJ1-3, with no clear D. CDR1 is LGHNA, CDR2 YSLEER, per germline. The CDR3 is made up of 16 amino acids. V lost 0 bases and J 0 bases, leaving 9 bases between the germline ends. DNA of the CDR3: TGCGCCAGCAGCCAAGATTGGGCAAACTCTGGAAACACCATATATTTT. Encoded protein: CASSQDWANSGNTIYF.

This chain connects TRBV28 to TRBJ2-5; 10 positions agree with TRBD2. The V gene's germline CDR1 is MDHEN and CDR2 SYDVKM. The CDR3 length is 21 residues. With V trimmed by 3 bases and J by 2 bases, 21 bases remained unmatched. CDR3 residues: CASSFPGVLLAGSKPQETQYF. DNA of the CDR3: TGTGCCAGCAGTTTCCCTGGGGTTCTACTAGCGGGGAGCAAACCTCAAGAGACCCAGTACTTC.

The J gene is TRBJ2-1, the V gene TRBV2, with 9 bases that match TRBD2. J gave up 4 bases and V 8 bases, and 6 bases lay outside the gene matches. CDR1 and CDR2 from the germline V gene are SNHLY and FYNNEI. The CDR3 loop spans 14 amino acids. The CDR3 sequence: CASRASGMYNEQFF. The CDR3 DNA follows: TGTGCCAGCCGGGCTAGCGGGATGTACAATGAGCAGTTCTTC.

This clone was seen only once. This chain links TRBV6-5 with TRBJ2-1; 11 bases agree with TRBD1. CDR1 and CDR2 from the germline V gene are MNHEY and SVGAGI. V was pared by 3 bases and J by 8 bases, with 6 bases of the junction left unmatched. CDR3 length: 15 residues. The CDR3 spells CASSYRDRGYDEQFF. DNA of the CDR3: TGTGCCAGCAGTTATAGGGACAGGGGGTATGATGAGCAGTTCTTC.

Written as DNA, the CDR3 is TGTGCCATCAGTACTACAGGGGTCAATCAGCCCCAGCATTTT. It specifies CAISTTGVNQPQHF. The chain has TRBV10-3 and TRBJ1-5; 7 positions agree with TRBD1. J was trimmed by 3 bases and V by 5 bases; bases with no gene match: 4. This CDR3 is 14 amino acids long. From germline, CDR1 is ENHRY and CDR2 SYGVKD.

V usage is TRBV30 and J usage is TRBJ1-2, with D possibly matching TRBD1 (6 bases). Germline loops: CDR1 GTSNPN, CDR2 SVGIG (reference sequence). The CDR3 is made up of 14 amino acids. The V end was cut by 2 bases, the J end by 8 bases, with 18 bases between. This CDR3 reads CAWSRDRILWGYTF. CDR3 nucleotides: TGTGCCTGGAGTCGAGACAGGATACTATGGGGCTACACCTTC.

The chain couples TRBV7-3 to TRBJ2-5, with no clear D. The ends were cut back, 2 bases at V and 4 bases at J, with 17 bases in the middle. In germline, CDR1 is SGHTA, CDR2 FQGTGA. The CDR3 loop spans 16 amino acids. The CDR3 coding sequence is TGTGCCAGCAGCTTATTTCCGGGTCGTGTGTTAGAGACCCAGTACTTC. This sequence encodes CASSLFPGRVLETQYF.

The V call is TRBV9, the J call TRBJ2-1; D is unclear. This CDR3 spans 17 amino acids. The V and J ends lost 3 bases and 1 base respectively, with 17 bases between them. The germline gives CDR1 SGDLS, CDR2 YYNGEE. This chain's CDR3 is CASSAPGSSPSYNEQFF. The CDR3 region has the DNA TGTGCCAGCAGCGCCCCAGGAAGTTCCCCTTCCTACAATGAGCAGTTCTTC.

The chain has TRBV5-1 and TRBJ2-1; 8 bases are a match to TRBD2. Germline loops: CDR1 SGHRS, CDR2 YFSETQ. The CDR3 has 16 residues. V lost 0 bases to trimming and J lost 3 bases; unmatched junction nucleotides: 5. This CDR3 is CASSLASGGNYNEQFF. The CDR3 nucleotides read TGCGCCAGCAGCTTGGCCAGCGGGGGAAACTACAATGAGCAGTTCTTC.